Listed below are T cell receptor beta chains from one sample, sequenced in a study of tumor T cells in aggressive B-cell lymphoma. The table came from immunoSEQ multiplex PCR; TCRdb's copy has only in-frame clones and leaves some out. The sample lists a few thousand clones; approximately 88% were seen once. Sequenced material: tumor tissue. Receptors originate from an adult with diffuse large B cell lymphoma. Both conserved end residues are part of each CDR3. D genes are given only for firm matches. Clone size is given for some rows only: seen once, a few or many times, or a class if the clone is expanded.

V	size	J	D	DNA	CDR3
TRBV29-1	NA	TRBJ2-7	NA	TGCAGCGTTGTTGTGAGCTCCTACGAGCAGTACTTC	CSVVVSSYEQYF
TRBV7-9	NA	TRBJ2-5	TRBD2	TGTGCCAGCGGGGGGGAGAGCGTTGGGACCCAGTACTTC	CASGGESVGTQYF
TRBV5-4	NA	TRBJ1-3	NA	TGTGCCAGCAGCTTGGGGGGCCCCTCTGGAAACACCATATATTTT	CASSLGGPSGNTIYF
TRBV29-1	NA	TRBJ2-5	NA	TGCAGCGTTGGCACAGGGCCTAGGGAGACCCAGTACTTC	CSVGTGPRETQYF
TRBV25-1	NA	TRBJ1-2	TRBD1	TGTGCCAGCAGTGGAGGGGGCCAGAACTATGGCTACACCTTC	CASSGGGQNYGYTF
TRBV4-1	NA	TRBJ2-3	NA	TGCGCCAGCAGCCAAGAGCCAGGAACAGATACGCAGTATTTT	CASSQEPGTDTQYF
TRBV5-1	once	TRBJ2-1	NA	TGCGCCAGCAGCTTATCCCGGTCTACCAACAATGAGCAGTTCTTC	CASSLSRSTNNEQFF
TRBV28	NA	TRBJ2-7	TRBD1	TGTGCCAGCAGTTTAGGAGACAGGGTTGACGAGCAGTACTTC	CASSLGDRVDEQYF
TRBV9	NA	TRBJ2-1	NA	TGTGCCAGCAGCGTAGGGATTAGCCTTTACAATGAGCAGTTCTTC	CASSVGISLYNEQFF
TRBV20-1	once	TRBJ2-7	NA	TGCAGTGCTCCCGGGGGGCACGAGCAGTACTTC	CSAPGGHEQYF
TRBV4-3	NA	TRBJ2-7	TRBD1	TGCGCCAGCAGCCTGACTTGGGGGACAGGGGTAGACGAGCAGTACTTC	CASSLTWGTGVDEQYF
TRBV19	NA	TRBJ1-2	NA	TGTGCCAGTACCCCACTACTCGGACAGCTCTATGGCTACACCTTC	CASTPLLGQLYGYTF
TRBV5-4	NA	TRBJ2-3	TRBD2	TGTGCCAGCCGACTAGCGGGTGATGATACGCAGTATTTT	CASRLAGDDTQYF
TRBV9	NA	TRBJ1-2	TRBD1	TGTGCCAGCAGCGTCTTGGACAGGGATAATGGCTACACCTTC	CASSVLDRDNGYTF
TRBV6-6	NA	TRBJ1-4	NA	TGTGCCAGCAGACCCCCGACAGCAACTAATGAAAAACTGTTTTTT	CASRPPTATNEKLFF
TRBV13	NA	TRBJ2-2	TRBD1	TGTGCCGTCCGGGACAGGATAACCACCGGGGAGCTGTTTTTT	CAVRDRITTGELFF
TRBV6-5	few	TRBJ1-3	NA	TGTGCCAGCAGTTACTGGCAAGGAGACACCATATATTTT	CASSYWQGDTIYF
TRBV18	NA	TRBJ1-2	NA	TGTGCCACTTCAACAGGGCTCACTAACTATGGCTACACCTTC	CATSTGLTNYGYTF
TRBV27	NA	TRBJ1-5	NA	TGTGCCAGCAGTTTAGATAGGGGAAGCAATCAGCCCCAGCATTTT	CASSLDRGSNQPQHF
TRBV5-1	NA	TRBJ2-7	TRBD2	TGCGCCAGCAGCTTGGACGGGGGGTCTTCCTACGAGCAGTACTTC	CASSLDGGSSYEQYF
TRBV7-2	NA	TRBJ2-3	NA	TGTGCCAGCAGCCCCCCCCGGGGGAGGCCAGATACGCAGTATTTT	CASSPPRGRPDTQYF
TRBV2	NA	TRBJ2-3	NA	TGTGCCAGCACCGGCACAGATACGCAGTATTTT	CASTGTDTQYF
TRBV18	NA	TRBJ1-5	TRBD1	TGTGCCAGCTCATTAACAGGGGGAAACCAGCCCCAGCATTTT	CASSLTGGNQPQHF
TRBV27	NA	TRBJ2-7	TRBD1	TGTGCCAGCAGTGCGACAGGGTTTTACGAGCAGTACTTC	CASSATGFYEQYF
TRBV5-4	NA	TRBJ1-2	NA	TGTGCCAGCAGCTCGCTAACGATTTTGGGCTACACCTTC	CASSSLTILGYTF
TRBV6-4	NA	TRBJ2-7	TRBD2	TGTGCCCTCCCTCCAGCGGGGGGCCACTTCTCCTACGAGCAGTACTTC	CALPPAGGHFSYEQYF
TRBV18	NA	TRBJ2-7	NA	TGTGCCAGCTCTAATCCGGGGAACGGAATAGAACAGTACTTC	CASSNPGNGIEQYF
TRBV7-6	NA	TRBJ2-7	NA	TGTGCCAGCAGCTTAGCCCTCGGCGGGTACGAGCAGTACTTC	CASSLALGGYEQYF
TRBV7-3	once	TRBJ2-5	NA	TGTGCCAGCAGCTTGACGGGGGGCCAAAAGACCCAGTACTTC	CASSLTGGQKTQYF
TRBV28	NA	TRBJ2-2	TRBD1	TGTGCCAGCAGTCCCAGGGACAGGGTGGCCGGGGAGCTGTTTTTT	CASSPRDRVAGELFF
TRBV5-4	NA	TRBJ2-5	TRBD1	TGTGCCAGCAGCTCCGGACAGGGTCGGGAGACCCAGTACTTC	CASSSGQGRETQYF
TRBV7-9	few	TRBJ1-3	NA	TGTGCCAGCAGCTTAGCCATTAGCTCTGGAAACACCATATATTTT	CASSLAISSGNTIYF
TRBV4-2	NA	TRBJ1-5	TRBD1	TGTGCCAGCAGCCAAGACGGGACAGGGGCAGATAGCAATCAGCCCCAGCATTTT	CASSQDGTGADSNQPQHF
TRBV19	NA	TRBJ2-7	NA	TGTGCCAGTAGTGAAGATGTGGCGGCCTCCTACGAGCAGTACTTC	CASSEDVAASYEQYF
TRBV29-1	NA	TRBJ2-2	NA	TGCAGCGTTGATGGAGGGCCCGGGGAGCTGTTTTTT	CSVDGGPGELFF
TRBV4-3	NA	TRBJ2-1	TRBD2	TGCGCCAGCAGCCAACTAGCGGGGGGGCAGGGTGAGCAGTTCTTC	CASSQLAGGQGEQFF
TRBV29-1	few	TRBJ1-1	NA	TGCAGCGCCGCTAAAGGGGGTAGCACTGAAGCTTTCTTT	CSAAKGGSTEAFF
TRBV27	NA	TRBJ1-1	NA	TGTGCCAGCAGTTTAGGGCCTCTAACAGCTGAAGCTTTCTTT	CASSLGPLTAEAFF
TRBV9	NA	TRBJ1-4	TRBD1	TGTGCCAGCAGCACTAGACAGGGGGGGCTTGAAAAACTGTTTTTT	CASSTRQGGLEKLFF
TRBV19	NA	TRBJ1-4	NA	TGTGCCAGTAGTATATTTCCTTCGGGGATAGGCGAAAAACTGTTTTTT	CASSIFPSGIGEKLFF
TRBV18	NA	TRBJ1-2	NA	TGTGCCAGCTCGCCCTCGGAGCGTCACCTCTATGGCTACACCTTC	CASSPSERHLYGYTF
TRBV7-6	NA	TRBJ2-3	TRBD1	TGTGCCAGTCAGACAGGGGACCTCACAGATACGCAGTATTTT	CASQTGDLTDTQYF
TRBV6-6	NA	TRBJ1-5	NA	TGTGCCAGCACTCCCCGGGAGGCAACTCATCAGCCCCAGCATTTT	CASTPREATHQPQHF
TRBV5-1	once	TRBJ2-1	TRBD2	TGCGCCAGCAGCTTGACCGGGACTAGCGGGGGCTCGGGGGGTGAGCAGTTCTTC	CASSLTGTSGGSGGEQFF
TRBV29-1	NA	TRBJ1-1	TRBD1	TGCAGCGTTGGGGATCCGGGACAGGGAGGTGGTCGGAACACTGGAGCTTTCTTT	CSVGDPGQGGGRNTGAFF